The clone carrying this T cell receptor (beta chain) was seen a single time. Per the study methods: Researchers report that nucleated cell counts were estimated from reference gene primer amplification. Assay: immunoSEQ multiplex PCR; the TCRdb copy retains only in-frame clones and omits some. V and J calls and clone size are given by that table; D and trimming were obtained from the DNA. The data contain about 150,000 clones, 75% to 90% of them singletons. The sample comes from a study of blood T cell repertoires in COVID-19. Study context: The analysed material was cDNA or gDNA that came from T cells, B-cell-depleted T cells, or PBMCs.

Enrollees, 18 to 89 years old, lived in roughly 24 US areas. Germline loops: CDR1 SNHLY, CDR2 FYNNEI. Trimming cost V 7 bases and J 0 bases, with 13 bases left between them. The CDR3 is 16 amino acids. The sample was PBMCs or T cells enriched from blood (not recorded which). The V gene is TRBV2, the J gene TRBJ2-6; the D gene is possibly TRBD1 (6 bases). The receptor was derived from a man aged 65 to 85 who had been exposed to COVID-19. CDR3 sequence (DNA): TGTGCCAGCACACGCACCAGGGGCTCTGGGGCCAACGTCCTGACTTTC. Protein sequence: CASTRTRGSGANVLTF.